This T cell receptor beta chain was sequenced in a study of T cells in Graves' hyperthyroidism and ophthalmopathy. The CDR3 spans 14 residues. V gave up 4 bases and J gave up 4 bases, with 13 bases separating them. Amplification targeted TCR beta CDR3 regions from RNA transcripts. First-round RT-PCR with HTBI primers amplified the TCR CDR3 region. TCRdb reprocessed the multiplex PCR reads via MiXCR and lists one record per CDR3 protein. The sample lists over 650,000 distinct CDR3 sequences, 45% seen once, with 6.5% to 9% in the top ten. Diagnoses used clinical symptoms, serum thyroxine and TRAb, thyroid ultrasound and orbital computed tomography.

The material sequenced was peripheral blood or thyroid tissue (not recorded which). The rearrangement joins TRBV12-3 or TRBV12-4 to TRBJ1-2, with a tentative D call TRBD1 (5 bases). The sequence was collected from an adult man with Graves' disease, either hyperthyroidism or ophthalmopathy (not recorded which). CDR3: CASSYTGTSYGYTF. CDR3 in DNA: TGTGCCAGCAGTTACACCGGGACGAGCTATGGCTACACCTTC.